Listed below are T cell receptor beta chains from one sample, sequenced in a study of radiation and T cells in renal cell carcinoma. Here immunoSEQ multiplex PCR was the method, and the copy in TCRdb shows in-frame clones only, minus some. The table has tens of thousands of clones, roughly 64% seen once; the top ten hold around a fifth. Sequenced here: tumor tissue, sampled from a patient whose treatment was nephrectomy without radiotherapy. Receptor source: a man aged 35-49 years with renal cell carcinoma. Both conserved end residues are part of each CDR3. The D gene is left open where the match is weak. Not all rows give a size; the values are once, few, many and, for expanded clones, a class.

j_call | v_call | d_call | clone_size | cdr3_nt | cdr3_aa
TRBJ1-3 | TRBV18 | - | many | TGTGCCAGCTCGCGGCTACCTCAGGACTCTGGAAACACCATATATTTT | CASSRLPQDSGNTIYF
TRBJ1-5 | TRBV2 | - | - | TGTGCCAGCAGCGGACAGCTATATAGCAATCAGCCCCAGCATTTT | CASSGQLYSNQPQHF
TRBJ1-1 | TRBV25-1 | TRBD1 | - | TGTGCCAGCAGTTTACAGGGGGACACTGAAGCTTTCTTT | CASSLQGDTEAFF
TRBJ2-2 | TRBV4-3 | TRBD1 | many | TGCGCCAGCAGCCAAGCTACTCCGGGACAGGGGGCGGGCACCGGGGAGCTGTTTTTT | CASSQATPGQGAGTGELFF
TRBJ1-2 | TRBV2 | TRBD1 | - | TGTGCCAGCATCCCCGGCGGAGGGACAGGGGGCATTAAGAGTGGCTACACCTTC | CASIPGGGTGGIKSGYTF
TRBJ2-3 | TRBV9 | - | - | TGTGCCAGCAGCGTAGTTGGGACTCCCACAGATACGCAGTATTTT | CASSVVGTPTDTQYF
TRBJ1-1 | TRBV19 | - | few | TGTGCCAGTAGTATATGGGGGATGAACACTGAAGCTTTCTTT | CASSIWGMNTEAFF
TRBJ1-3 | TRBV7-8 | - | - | TGTGCCAGCAGACCAGATTCAAGCTCTGGAAACACCATATATTTT | CASRPDSSSGNTIYF
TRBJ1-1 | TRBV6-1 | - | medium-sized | TGTGCCAGCAGTGTCAGAAACACTGAAGCTTTCTTT | CASSVRNTEAFF
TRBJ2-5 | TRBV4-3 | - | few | TGCGCCAGCAGCCAAACAGGACAAGAGACCCAGTACTTC | CASSQTGQETQYF
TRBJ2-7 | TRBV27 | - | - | TGTGCCAGCGGAACTTCGGGACCTTTTTACGAGCAGTACTTC | CASGTSGPFYEQYF
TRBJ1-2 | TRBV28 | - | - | TGTGCCAGCAGTTCCCCCTCGGCAGGGAATTATGGCTACACCTTC | CASSSPSAGNYGYTF
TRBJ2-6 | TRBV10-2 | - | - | TGCGCCAGCAGTCCCGACCGTTCAGGGGCCAACGTCCTGACTTTC | CASSPDRSGANVLTF
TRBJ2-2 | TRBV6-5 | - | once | TGTGCCAGCAGTGTAACAGGGAACGGGGAGCTGTTTTTT | CASSVTGNGELFF
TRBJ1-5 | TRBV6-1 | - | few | TGTGCCAGTAAGACTCGACTGGAGGGGGTTCAGCCCCAGCATTTT | CASKTRLEGVQPQHF
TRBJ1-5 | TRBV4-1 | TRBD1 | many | TGCGCCAGCAGCCAAGAGGGGACAGGCCATCAGCCCCAGCATTTT | CASSQEGTGHQPQHF
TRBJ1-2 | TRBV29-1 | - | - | TGCAGCGTTGGTAGCAGGGAATATGGCTACACCTTC | CSVGSREYGYTF
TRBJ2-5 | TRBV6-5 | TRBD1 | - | TGTGCCAGCAAGAATGGGCACAGGGGGCAAGAGACCCAGTACTTC | CASKNGHRGQETQYF
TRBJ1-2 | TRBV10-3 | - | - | TGTGCCATCAGTGAGTCGGGCTATGGCTACACCTTC | CAISESGYGYTF
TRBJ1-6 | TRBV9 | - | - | TGTGCCAGCAGCGCGGGACCGTCCAATTCACCCCTCCACTTT | CASSAGPSNSPLHF
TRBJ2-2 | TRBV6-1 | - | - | TGTGCCAGCAGTTATTACGCGAACACCGGGGAGCTGTTTTTT | CASSYYANTGELFF
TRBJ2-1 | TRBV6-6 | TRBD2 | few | TGTGCCAGCAGTCCAATAGCGGGGAACTACAATGAGCAGTTCTTC | CASSPIAGNYNEQFF
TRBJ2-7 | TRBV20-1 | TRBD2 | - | TGCAGTGCTAGAGAAGGGCGGGAGGAGTACTTC | CSAREGREEYF
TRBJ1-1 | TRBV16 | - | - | TGTGCCAGCAGCCAATTGAGGGAGATGAACACTGAAGCTTTCTTT | CASSQLREMNTEAFF
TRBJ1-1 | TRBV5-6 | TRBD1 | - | TGTGCCAGCAGCTCGGGAGGGGGCCCCACTGAAGCTTTCTTT | CASSSGGGPTEAFF
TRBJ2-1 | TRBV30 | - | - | TGTGCCTCTACGTCCGGGGAGACCTACAATGAGCAGTTCTTC | CASTSGETYNEQFF
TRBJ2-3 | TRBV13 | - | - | TGTGCCAGCAGCTTGCTAGGGACTGCTAGCACAGATACGCAGTATTTT | CASSLLGTASTDTQYF
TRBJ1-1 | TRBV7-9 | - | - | TGTGCCAGCAGCTTACCGGGCGACCGTGAAGCTTTCTTT | CASSLPGDREAFF
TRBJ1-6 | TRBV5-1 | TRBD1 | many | TGCGCCAGCAGTTACAGGGGGCCGTGGAATTCACCCCTCCACTTT | CASSYRGPWNSPLHF